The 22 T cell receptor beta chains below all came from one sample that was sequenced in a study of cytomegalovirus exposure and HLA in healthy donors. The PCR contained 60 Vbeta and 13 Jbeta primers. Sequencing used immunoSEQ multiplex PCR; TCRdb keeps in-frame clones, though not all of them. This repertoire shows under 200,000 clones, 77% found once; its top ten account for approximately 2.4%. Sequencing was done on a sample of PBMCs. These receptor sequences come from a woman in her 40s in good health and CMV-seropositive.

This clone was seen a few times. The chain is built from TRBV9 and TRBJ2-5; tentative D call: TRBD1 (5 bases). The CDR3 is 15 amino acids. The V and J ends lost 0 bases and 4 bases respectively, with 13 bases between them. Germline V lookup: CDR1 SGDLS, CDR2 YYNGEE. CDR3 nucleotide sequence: TGTGCCAGCAGCGTAGGCCAGGGCGTTATAGAGACCCAGTACTTC. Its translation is CASSVGQGVIETQYF.

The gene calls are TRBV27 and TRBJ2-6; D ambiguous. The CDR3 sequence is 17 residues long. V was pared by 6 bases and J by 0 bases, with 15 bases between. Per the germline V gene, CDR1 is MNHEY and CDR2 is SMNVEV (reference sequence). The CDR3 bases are TGTGCCAGCAGCCTGACATCCTCCAGCTCTGGGGCCAACGTCCTGACTTTC. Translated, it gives CASSLTSSSSGANVLTF.

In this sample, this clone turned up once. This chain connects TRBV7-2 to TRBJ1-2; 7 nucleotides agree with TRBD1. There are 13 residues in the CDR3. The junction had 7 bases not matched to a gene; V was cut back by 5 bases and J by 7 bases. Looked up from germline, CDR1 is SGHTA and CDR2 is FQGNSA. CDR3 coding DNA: TGTGCCAGCAGCCCTACAGGGGTTGGTGGCTACACCTTC. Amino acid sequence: CASSPTGVGGYTF.

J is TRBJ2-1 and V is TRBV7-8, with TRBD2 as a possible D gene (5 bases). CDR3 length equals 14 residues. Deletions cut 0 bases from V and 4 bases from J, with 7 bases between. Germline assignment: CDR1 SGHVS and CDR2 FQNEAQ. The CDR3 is CASSLAGEYNEQFF. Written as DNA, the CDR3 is TGTGCCAGCAGCTTAGCGGGAGAGTACAATGAGCAGTTCTTC. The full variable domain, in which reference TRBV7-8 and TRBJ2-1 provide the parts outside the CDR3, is GAGVSQSPRYKVAKRGQDVALRCDPISGHVSLFWYQQALGQGPEFLTYFQNEAQLDKSGLPSDRFFAERPEGSVSTLKIQRTQQEDSAVYLCASSLAGEYNEQFFGPGTRLTVL.

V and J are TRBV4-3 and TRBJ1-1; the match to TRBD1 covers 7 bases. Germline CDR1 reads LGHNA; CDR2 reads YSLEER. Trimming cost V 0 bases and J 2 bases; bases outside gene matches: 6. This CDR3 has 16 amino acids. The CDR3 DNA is TGCGCCAGCAGCCAAGATTTATCAGGGGGTAACACTGAAGCTTTCTTT. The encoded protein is CASSQDLSGGNTEAFF.

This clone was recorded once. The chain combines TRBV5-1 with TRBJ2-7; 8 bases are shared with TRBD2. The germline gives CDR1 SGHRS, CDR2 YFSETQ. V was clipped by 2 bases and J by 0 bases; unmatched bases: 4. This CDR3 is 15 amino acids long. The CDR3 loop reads CASSFSGDFSYEQYF. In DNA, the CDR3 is TGCGCCAGCAGCTTTAGCGGGGATTTCTCCTACGAGCAGTACTTC.

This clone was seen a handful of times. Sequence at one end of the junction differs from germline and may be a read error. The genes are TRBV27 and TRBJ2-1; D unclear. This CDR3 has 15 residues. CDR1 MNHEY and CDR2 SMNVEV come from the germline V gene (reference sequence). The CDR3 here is CASRLLLSSYNEQFF. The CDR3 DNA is TGTGCCAGCAGATTATTACTTAGCTCCTACAATGAGCAGTTCTTC.

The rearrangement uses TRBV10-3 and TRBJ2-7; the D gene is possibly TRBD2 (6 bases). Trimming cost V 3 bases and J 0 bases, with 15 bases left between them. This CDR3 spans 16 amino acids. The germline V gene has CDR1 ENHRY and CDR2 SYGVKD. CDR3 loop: CAISDTSGSASYEQYF. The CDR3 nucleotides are TGTGCCATCAGTGATACGAGCGGGTCTGCCTCCTACGAGCAGTACTTC.

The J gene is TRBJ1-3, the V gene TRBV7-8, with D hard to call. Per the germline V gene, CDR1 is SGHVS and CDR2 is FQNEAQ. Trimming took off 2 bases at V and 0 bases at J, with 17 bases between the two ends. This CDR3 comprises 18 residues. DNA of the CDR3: TGTGCCAGCAGCTTATTCCAGGATCCCCTCCTCTCTGGAAACACCATATATTTT. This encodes CASSLFQDPLLSGNTIYF.

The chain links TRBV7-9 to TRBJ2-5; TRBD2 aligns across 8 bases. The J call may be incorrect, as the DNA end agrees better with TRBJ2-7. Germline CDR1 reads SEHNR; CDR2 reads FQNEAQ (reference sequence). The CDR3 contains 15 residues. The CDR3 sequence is CASSPLVAGPYEQYF. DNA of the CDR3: TGTGCCAGCAGCCCGCTGGTAGCGGGGCCCTACGAGCAGTACTTC.

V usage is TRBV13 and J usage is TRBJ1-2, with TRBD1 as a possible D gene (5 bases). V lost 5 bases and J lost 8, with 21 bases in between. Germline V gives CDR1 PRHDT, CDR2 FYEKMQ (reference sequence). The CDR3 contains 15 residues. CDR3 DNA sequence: TGTGCCAGCAGCCCAAGGACATCCTTTCGTTTGGGCTACACCTTC. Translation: CASSPRTSFRLGYTF.

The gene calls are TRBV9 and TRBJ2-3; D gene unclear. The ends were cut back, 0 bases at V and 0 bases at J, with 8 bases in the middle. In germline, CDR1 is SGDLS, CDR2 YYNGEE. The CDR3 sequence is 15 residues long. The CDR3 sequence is CASSVGPQSTDTQYF. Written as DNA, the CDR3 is TGTGCCAGCAGCGTAGGGCCGCAGAGCACAGATACGCAGTATTTT. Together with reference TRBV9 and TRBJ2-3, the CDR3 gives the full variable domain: DSGVTQTPKHLITATGQRVTLRCSPRSGDLSVYWYQQSLDQGLQFLIQYYNGEERAKGNILERFSAQQFPDLHSELNLSSLELGDSALYFCASSVGPQSTDTQYFGPGTRLTVL.

The CDR3, as DNA: TGTGCCAGCATTGGGGGACAGCGAGAAGCTTTCTTT. This sequence encodes CASIGGQREAFF. This chain connects TRBV2 to TRBJ1-1; TRBD1 matches at 7 bases. The CDR3 runs to 12 residues. Germline CDR1 and CDR2: SNHLY and FYNNEI. The ends lost 7 bases at V and 8 bases at J; junction bases unmatched: 7.

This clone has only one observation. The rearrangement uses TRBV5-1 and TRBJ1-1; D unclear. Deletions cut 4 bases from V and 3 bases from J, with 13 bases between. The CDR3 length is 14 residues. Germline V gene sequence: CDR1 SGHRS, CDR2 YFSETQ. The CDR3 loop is CASSRAGADTEAFF. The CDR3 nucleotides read TGCGCCAGCAGCCGCGCGGGAGCGGACACTGAAGCTTTCTTT.

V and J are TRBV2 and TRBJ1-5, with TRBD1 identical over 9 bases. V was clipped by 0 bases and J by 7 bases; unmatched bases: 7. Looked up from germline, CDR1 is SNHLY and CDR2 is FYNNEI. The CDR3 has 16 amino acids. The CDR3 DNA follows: TGTGCCAGCAGTGAAGCAGCCGGGACAGGGAACCAGCCCCAGCATTTT. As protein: CASSEAAGTGNQPQHF.

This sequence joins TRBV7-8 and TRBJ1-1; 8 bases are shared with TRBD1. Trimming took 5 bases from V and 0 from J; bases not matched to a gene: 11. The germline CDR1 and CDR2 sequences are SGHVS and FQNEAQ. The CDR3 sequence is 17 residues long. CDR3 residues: CASSRSTTGAMNTEAFF. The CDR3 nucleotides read TGTGCCAGCAGCCGGAGCACGACAGGGGCCATGAACACTGAAGCTTTCTTT.

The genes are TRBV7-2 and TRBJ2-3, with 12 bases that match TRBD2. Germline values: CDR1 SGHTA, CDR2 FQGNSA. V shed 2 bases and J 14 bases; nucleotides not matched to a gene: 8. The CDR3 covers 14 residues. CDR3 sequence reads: CASSLRLAGEGWYF. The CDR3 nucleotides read TGTGCCAGCAGCTTAAGACTAGCGGGGGAGGGGTGGTATTTT.

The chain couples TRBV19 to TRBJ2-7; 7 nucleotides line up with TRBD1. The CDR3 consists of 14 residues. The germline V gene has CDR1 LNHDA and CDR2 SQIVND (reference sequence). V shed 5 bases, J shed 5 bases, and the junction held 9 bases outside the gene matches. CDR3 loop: CASSEGTVFDEQYF. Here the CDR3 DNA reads TGTGCCAGTAGTGAAGGGACAGTCTTCGACGAGCAGTACTTC.

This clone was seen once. CDR3 sequence (DNA): TGTGCCATCAAGCCGGGACTCAACCAAGAGACCCAGTACTTC. This encodes CAIKPGLNQETQYF. The rearrangement joins TRBV10-3 to TRBJ2-5, with TRBD2 as a possible D gene (6 bases). Trimming cost V 7 bases and J 0 bases, with 12 bases left between them. Germline CDR1 reads ENHRY; CDR2 reads SYGVKD. The CDR3 has 14 residues.

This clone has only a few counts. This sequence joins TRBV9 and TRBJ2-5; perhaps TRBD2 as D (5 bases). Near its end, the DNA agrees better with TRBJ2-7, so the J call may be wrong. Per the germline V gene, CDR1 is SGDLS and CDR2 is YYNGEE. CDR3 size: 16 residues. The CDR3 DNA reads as TGTGCCAGCAGTCCTGTGGAGGAGACGGACCACTACGAGCAGTACTTC. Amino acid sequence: CASSPVEETDHYEQYF.

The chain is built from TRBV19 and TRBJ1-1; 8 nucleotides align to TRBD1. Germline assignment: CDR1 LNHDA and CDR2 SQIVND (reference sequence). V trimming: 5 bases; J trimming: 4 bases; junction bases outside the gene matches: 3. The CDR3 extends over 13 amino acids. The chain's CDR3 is CASSPDRGTEAFF. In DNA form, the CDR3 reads TGTGCCAGTAGTCCCGACAGGGGCACTGAAGCTTTCTTT.

The DNA of the CDR3 is TGTGCCAGCAGCTTAAGAACCGGACAGGGCCATGGCTACACCTTC. Translated: CASSLRTGQGHGYTF. The chain uses TRBV7-2 and TRBJ1-2, with TRBD1 matching over 8 bases. Germline trimming cut 2 bases from V and 6 bases from J; bases unmatched to any gene: 8. Germline loops: CDR1 SGHTA, CDR2 FQGNSA. The CDR3 covers 15 residues.